This T cell receptor beta chain was profiled in a study of cytomegalovirus exposure and HLA in healthy donors. In its sample, this clone was seen once. The CDR3 contains 14 residues. From germline, CDR1 is SEHNR and CDR2 FQNEAQ (reference sequence). V gave up 5 bases and J gave up 8 bases; unmatched junction bases: 10. The method was immunoSEQ multiplex PCR; TCRdb's version includes in-frame clones alone and lacks a portion of them. Found here are around 150,000 clones, almost 85% of them singletons; the top ten hold approximately 30%. The specimen was PBMCs. The receptor comes from a man in his thirties or forties in good health and CMV-seropositive. The chain is built from TRBV7-9 and TRBJ1-2; 8 bases map to TRBD1. Here the CDR3 DNA reads TGTGCCAGCAGCACCAGGGGGCAAGTAGTCGGCTACACCTTC. Encoded protein: CASSTRGQVVGYTF.